The entry below describes one T cell receptor (beta chain). Its antigen remains unidentified. ViraFEST assay sequencing came after antigen-specific CD4+ T cells were expanded with viral peptide pools. Culture proceeded for approximately 10 days, and CD4+ T cells were then isolated. Vaccination of participants consisted of two doses of either the BNT162b2 or mRNA-1273 vaccine. After around 2 million PBMC were placed in each well, they were cultured with approximately 10 IU/ml IL-2 and roughly 10 ug/ml peptides. This sample is part of a study of vaccination effects on CD4 cells after COVID-19. Points from the study as a whole: Clones arising from infection and from vaccination showed marked clonal contraction late after vaccination.

The CDR3 has 16 amino acids. V shed 6 bases and J shed 0 bases, with 17 bases lying between them. Looked up from germline, CDR1 is LNHDA and CDR2 is SQIVND (reference sequence). Generated by immunoSEQ multiplex PCR, the TCRdb table keeps only in-frame clones and is missing some. The sample has 84,000 or so clones; 60% to 80% are singletons. Sequencing used CD4+ T cells from PBMCs cultured with HCoV-OC43 spike peptides, obtained after COVID-19 vaccination. Subset indicated: HCoV-OC43 spike overlapping peptide pool stimulation. The genes are TRBV19 and TRBJ2-5; no firm D call. The sequence was obtained from a human donor who received a COVID-19 vaccine. DNA of the CDR3: TGTGCCAGTAGCCCTCCCCGGAACAAGTACCAAGAGACCCAGTACTTC. Translating gives CASSPPRNKYQETQYF. Full variable domain (remainder filled in from reference TRBV19 and TRBJ2-5): DGGITQSPKYLFRKEGQNVTLSCEQNLNHDAMYWYRQDPGQGLRLIYYSQIVNDFQKGDIAEGYSVSREKKESFPLTVTSAQKNPTAFYLCASSPPRNKYQETQYFGPGTRLLVL.